Each of the 26 T cell receptor beta chains below was sequenced from the same sample in a study of T cells in Graves' hyperthyroidism and ophthalmopathy. There were TCR beta CDR3 regions amplified from RNA transcripts. The TCR CDR3 was amplified in a first-round RT-PCR using the HTBI primer set. From the multiplex PCR reads, TCRdb called clonotypes with MiXCR, one entry per CDR3 protein. The sample has 600,000 to 900,000 distinct CDR3 sequences; about a sixth are singletons. What was sequenced was blood. These receptors were taken from a man between 18 and 35 years old with Graves' hyperthyroidism.

The chain employs TRBV27 and TRBJ2-7, with 8 bases lining up with TRBD2. The CDR3 sequence is 15 residues long. V dropped 3 bases and J dropped 3; count of bases not matched to a gene: 7. The germline V gene encodes CDR1 MNHEY and CDR2 SMNVEV (reference sequence). CDR3 loop: CASSFLSGSYYEQYF. CDR3 DNA sequence: TGTGCCAGCAGTTTCCTCAGCGGGAGCTACTACGAGCAGTACTTC.

This clonotype has ten or more counts. V and J are TRBV2 and TRBJ2-3, with TRBD2 matching over 8 bases. From germline, CDR1 is SNHLY and CDR2 FYNNEI. This CDR3 comprises 20 residues. Unmatched junction bases numbered 23, after V lost 7 bases and J lost 2 bases. The CDR3 DNA reads TGTGCCAGCACCCCATTGGGTTCTGAGGCCCAGCGGGAGTACACAGATACGCAGTATTTT. This codes for CASTPLGSEAQREYTDTQYF.

This clonotype was observed many times. V and J are TRBV11-2 and TRBJ2-7, with D maybe TRBD1 (5 bases). This CDR3 region has 13 residues. From germline, CDR1 is SGHAT and CDR2 FQNNGV. V shed 3 bases and J shed 6 bases, with 12 bases lying between them. The CDR3 sequence is CASSFRAIAEQYF. Written as DNA, the CDR3 is TGTGCCAGCAGCTTCAGGGCCATTGCCGAGCAGTACTTC.

This clonotype came up a few times. This chain joins TRBV11-2 and TRBJ2-3; TRBD2 matches 14 bases. Germline values: CDR1 SGHAT, CDR2 FQNNGV. V gave up 2 bases and J gave up 3 bases; unmatched junction bases: 10. CDR3 length: 19 amino acids. The DNA of the CDR3 is TGTGCCAGCAGCTTAAGACTAGCGGGAGGGAAGGGTGCGACAGATACGCAGTATTTT. As protein: CASSLRLAGGKGATDTQYF.

The sample holds a few counts of this clonotype. The chain recombines TRBV11-3 with TRBJ2-1; no clear D. This CDR3 contains 15 residues. The germline CDR1 and CDR2 sequences are SGHNT and YENEEA. V lost 1 base and J 0 bases, leaving 7 bases between the germline ends. The CDR3 sequence: CASSLGVVSYNEQFF. The CDR3 DNA reads TGTGCCAGCAGCTTAGGGGTGGTCTCCTACAATGAGCAGTTCTTC.

The chain joins TRBV27 to TRBJ2-2; the D is unclear. In germline, CDR1 is MNHEY, CDR2 SMNVEV (reference sequence). V lost 10 bases to trimming and J lost 1 base, with 13 bases between them. The CDR3 consists of 14 residues. The CDR3 here is CATAVSRNTGELFF. The CDR3 nucleotides are TGTGCCACCGCTGTTAGCCGGAACACCGGGGAGCTGTTTTTT.

This clonotype has a handful of counts. J is TRBJ2-7 and V is TRBV30; the D gene is possibly TRBD1 (6 bases). The CDR3 runs to 14 residues. CDR1 and CDR2 from the germline V gene are GTSNPN and SVGIG (reference sequence). V was trimmed by 0 bases and J by 0 bases, leaving 9 bases between them. The DNA for the CDR3 is TGTGCCTGGAGTGTACGGGACACCTCCTACGAGCAGTACTTC. Its protein product is CAWSVRDTSYEQYF.

This clonotype was detected only once. The V and J genes are TRBV20-1 and TRBJ2-5; D unclear. The CDR3 is 13 residues long. V dropped 5 bases and J dropped 1 base, with 11 bases sitting between them. The germline CDR1 and CDR2 sequences are DFQATT and SNEGSKA (reference sequence). Written as DNA, the CDR3 is TGCAGTGCTTGGAAAGGCGGCCAAGAGACCCAGTACTTC. It is translated as CSAWKGGQETQYF.

The sample holds one count of this clonotype. The chain has TRBV6-1 and TRBJ2-5, with D perhaps TRBD1 or TRBD2 (5 bases each). V shed 5 bases and J shed 4 bases, with 14 bases lying between them. The CDR3 spans 14 residues. Germline-derived CDR1 and CDR2 are MNHNS and SASEGT. For the CDR3, the DNA is TGTGCCAGCAGTCCGGGGACGGCTCTAGAGACCCAGTACTTC. It encodes CASSPGTALETQYF.

The rearrangement joins TRBV19 to TRBJ1-4; 7 bases line up with TRBD1. V was clipped by 7 bases and J by 10 bases; unmatched bases: 9. In germline, CDR1 is LNHDA, CDR2 SQIVND (reference sequence). This CDR3 has 13 residues. CDR3 region: CASTFSGQLKLFF. CDR3 coding DNA: TGTGCCAGTACCTTCTCGGGACAGCTAAAACTGTTTTTT.

The sample holds many counts of this clonotype. The chain has TRBV27 and TRBJ2-7; TRBD1 aligns across 8 bases. CDR1 MNHEY and CDR2 SMNVEV come from the germline V gene (reference sequence). J was trimmed by 3 bases and V by 3 bases; bases with no gene match: 7. This CDR3 spans 15 amino acids. In nucleotides, the CDR3 is TGTGCCAGCAGTTTGAGGGCAGGGGGCTACTACGAGCAGTACTTC. Translated, it gives CASSLRAGGYYEQYF.

This clonotype was counted at least ten times. The chain uses TRBV18 and TRBJ1-1; 7 bases map to TRBD1. CDR3 length: 14 amino acids. The germline V gene encodes CDR1 KGHSH and CDR2 LQKENI. After removal of 8 bases from V and 1 base from J, the junction contained 7 bases not matched to a gene. The DNA of the CDR3 is TGTGCCAGCAGCCCGCGACAGGGGAACACTGAAGCTTTCTTT. This translates into CASSPRQGNTEAFF.

This chain links TRBV14 with TRBJ1-5, with D perhaps matching TRBD1 (5 bases). CDR3 length: 16 residues. CDR1 and CDR2 (germline): SGHDN, FVKESK. Between the trimmed V and J ends, which lost 1 base and 9 bases, there was a span of 19 bases. Here the CDR3 reads CASSQGLEGRILPQHF. CDR3 DNA: TGTGCCAGCAGCCAAGGGCTAGAGGGGCGCATTTTGCCCCAGCATTTT. The full variable domain, completed using reference TRBV14 and TRBJ1-5, is EAGVTQFPSHSVIEKGQTVTLRCDPISGHDNLYWYRRVMGKEIKFLLHFVKESKQDESGMPNNRFLAERTGGTYSTLKVQPAELEDSGVYFCASSQGLEGRILPQHFGDGTRLSIL.

This clonotype was picked up a small number of times. V and J are TRBV6-5 and TRBJ1-4, with 8 bases lining up with TRBD1. This CDR3 has 15 residues. J lost 6 bases, V lost 0 bases, and 3 bases had no gene match. Germline V lookup: CDR1 MNHEY, CDR2 SVGAGI. The CDR3 reads CASSYSYRGDEKLFF. CDR3 nucleotide sequence: TGTGCCAGCAGTTACTCGTACAGGGGGGATGAAAAACTGTTTTTT.

The V call is TRBV7-2, the J call TRBJ1-2; D possibly corresponds to TRBD1 (6 bases). The CDR3 has 15 residues. Germline assignment: CDR1 SGHTA and CDR2 FQGNSA. Trimming took off 5 bases at V and 2 bases at J, with 15 bases between the two ends. CDR3: CASSPNRVGNYGYTF. In DNA, the CDR3 is TGTGCCAGCAGCCCGAACAGGGTCGGAAACTATGGCTACACCTTC.

This clonotype was seen a few times. The V and J genes are TRBV28 and TRBJ2-2; D may be TRBD2 (5 bases). The ends were cut back, 1 base at V and 3 bases at J, with 9 bases in the middle. This CDR3 is 15 amino acids long. Germline assignment: CDR1 MDHEN and CDR2 SYDVKM. Written as DNA, the CDR3 is TGTGCCAGCAGTTTATACACGGGATACACCGGGGAGCTGTTTTTT. Its translation: CASSLYTGYTGELFF. The full variable domain, with the rest looked up from reference TRBV28 and TRBJ2-2, is DVKVTQSSRYLVKRTGEKVFLECVQDMDHENMFWYRQDPGLGLRLIYFSYDVKMKEKGDIPEGYSVSREKKERFSLILESASTNQTSMYLCASSLYTGYTGELFFGEGSRLTVL.

This clonotype was detected ten times or more. V usage is TRBV28 and J usage is TRBJ1-1; D gene ambiguous. The CDR3 has 15 residues. Looked up from germline, CDR1 is MDHEN and CDR2 is SYDVKM. V was cut by 4 bases and J by 1 base, with 13 bases left in between. DNA for the CDR3: TGTGCCAGCAGTTCGAAGATAGGGCGGAACACTGAAGCTTTCTTT. Amino acid sequence: CASSSKIGRNTEAFF. Using reference TRBV28 and TRBJ1-1 for the parts outside the CDR3, the full variable domain is DVKVTQSSRYLVKRTGEKVFLECVQDMDHENMFWYRQDPGLGLRLIYFSYDVKMKEKGDIPEGYSVSREKKERFSLILESASTNQTSMYLCASSSKIGRNTEAFFGQGTRLTVV.

The chain uses TRBV5-1 and TRBJ2-1; unclear D gene. Germline V CDR1 and CDR2: SGHRS, YFSETQ. V lost 0 bases and J lost 3, with 10 bases in between. The CDR3 is 15 amino acids. CDR3 in amino acids: CASSLDPGYYNEQFF. CDR3 sequence (DNA): TGCGCCAGCAGCTTGGATCCCGGGTACTACAATGAGCAGTTCTTC.

This sequence joins TRBV5-6 and TRBJ2-1; TRBD2 matches at 12 bases. This CDR3 region has 17 residues. The junction had 11 bases not matched to a gene; V was cut back by 4 bases and J by 6 bases. CDR1 is SGHDT, CDR2 YYEEEE, per germline. DNA of the CDR3: TGTGCCAGCAGCCCTCTAGCGGGAGGGCTTTTTGTCAATGAGCAGTTCTTC. Translating it yields CASSPLAGGLFVNEQFF.

This clonotype was counted only a few times. V gene TRBV19 combines with J gene TRBJ2-2; D is possibly TRBD2 (7 bases). The germline V gene encodes CDR1 LNHDA and CDR2 SQIVND (reference sequence). CDR3 length: 15 amino acids. V lost 5 bases and J lost 5, with 15 bases in between. CDR3: CASSVQGGGTGELFF. Written as DNA, the CDR3 is TGTGCCAGTAGTGTACAGGGAGGGGGGACCGGGGAGCTGTTTTTT.

In its sample, this clonotype was seen many times. The CDR3 bases are TGTGCCAGCAGTTTGTTTCTTTTCCTAGCGGGAGGAAACTCCTACAATGAGCAGTTCTTC. Amino acids: CASSLFLFLAGGNSYNEQFF. The rearrangement links TRBV12-3 or TRBV12-4 to TRBJ2-1, with 11 positions matching TRBD2. The V gene end was trimmed by 3 bases and the J gene end by 0 bases; junction bases not matched to a gene: 13. This CDR3 spans 20 amino acids.

The chain employs TRBV29-1 and TRBJ2-7; unclear D gene. Germline V lookup: CDR1 SQVTM, CDR2 ANQGSEA. CDR3 length equals 12 residues. Trimming removed 3 bases at V and 0 bases at J, with 6 bases between. CDR3 DNA: TGCAGCGTTGAGTTGGTCTCCTACGAGCAGTACTTC. As protein: CSVELVSYEQYF.

Comment on this clonotype: This sequence may be a read error, since a much larger clone differs from it by one base. The chain recombines TRBV20-1 with TRBJ2-7; tentatively, D is TRBD2 (6 bases). The CDR3 length is 14 residues. Germline V gives CDR1 DFQATT, CDR2 SNEGSKA (reference sequence). V dropped 1 base and J dropped 3 bases, with 13 bases sitting between them. CDR3 coding DNA: TGCAGTGCTAGAGTGGGGGGACCCCACTACGAGCAGTACTTC. Amino acids: CSARVGGPHYEQYF.

This clonotype showed up many times. The chain combines TRBV20-1 with TRBJ2-1; 10 bases align to TRBD2. The length of the CDR3 is 14 residues. V lost 0 bases to trimming and J lost 8 bases; unmatched junction nucleotides: 4. CDR1 and CDR2 (germline): DFQATT, SNEGSKA (reference sequence). This chain's CDR3 is CSARDTSGTDEQFF. Written as DNA, the CDR3 is TGCAGTGCTAGAGATACTAGCGGGACAGATGAGCAGTTCTTC.

This clonotype appeared many times. This chain uses TRBV3-1 with TRBJ2-3, with no clear D. The CDR3 covers 13 residues. V was clipped by 4 bases and J by 6 bases, with 11 bases between them. Germline V gene data show CDR1 as LGHDT and CDR2 as YNNKEL (reference sequence). CDR3 residues: CASSPRGSDTQYF. CDR3 DNA sequence: TGTGCCAGCAGCCCCCGTGGATCCGATACGCAGTATTTT.

This clonotype was seen ten or more times. This rearrangement joins TRBV2 to TRBJ2-1; 7 bases map to TRBD1. Unmatched junction bases numbered 10, after V lost 7 bases and J lost 4 bases. The CDR3 totals 15 residues. Germline V gives CDR1 SNHLY, CDR2 FYNNEI. In DNA form, the CDR3 reads TGTGCCAGCAATCAAGGACAGGACCCTTACAATGAGCAGTTCTTC. Its translation is CASNQGQDPYNEQFF. The full variable domain, completed using reference TRBV2 and TRBJ2-1, is EPEVTQTPSHQVTQMGQEVILRCVPISNHLYFYWYRQILGQKVEFLVSFYNNEISEKSEIFDDQFSVERPDGSNFTLKIRSTKLEDSAMYFCASNQGQDPYNEQFFGPGTRLTVL.